The 21 T cell receptor beta chains below come from one sample, sequenced in a study of blood T cell repertoires in COVID-19. Profiled with immunoSEQ multiplex PCR; TCRdb holds only in-frame clones, not every one. The table has approximately 400,000 clones, 70% to 90% seen once. Input material: PBMCs or T cells enriched from blood (not recorded which). The source of these receptors is a man aged 25-45 years who had recovered from COVID-19.

This clone has more than one count but fewer than ten. The gene calls are TRBV6-6 and TRBJ2-5; D is perhaps TRBD1 (6 bases). The CDR3 sequence is 14 residues long. The germline V gene has CDR1 MNHNY and CDR2 SVGAGI (reference sequence). V lost 2 bases and J lost 1, with 8 bases in between. The CDR3 region is CASSYGQSQETQYF. In nucleotides, the CDR3 is TGTGCCAGCAGTTACGGACAGTCCCAAGAGACCCAGTACTTC.

The genes are TRBV3-1 (or the pseudogene TRBV3-2) and TRBJ1-3; TRBD1 matches 10 bases. The CDR3 contains 18 residues. CDR1 LGHDT and CDR2 YNNKEL come from the germline V gene (reference sequence). J gave up 3 bases and V 0 bases, and 8 bases lay outside the gene matches. The CDR3 here is CASSQERDRGISGNTIYF. CDR3 sequence (DNA): TGTGCCAGCAGCCAAGAACGGGACAGGGGAATCAGTGGAAACACCATATATTTT.

The chain links TRBV24-1 to TRBJ2-7, with D possibly matching TRBD1 (6 bases). The CDR3 runs 13 residues. The V gene's germline CDR1 is KGHDR and CDR2 SFDVKD. Trimming removed 4 bases at V and 1 base at J, with 7 bases between. The CDR3 DNA follows: TGTGCCACCAGTGACAGGGGTTCCTACGAGCAGTACTTC. This codes for CATSDRGSYEQYF.

In its sample, this clone was seen a few times. The sample carries other DNA sequences with the same CDR3. The chain has TRBV3-1 (or the pseudogene TRBV3-2) and TRBJ1-2, with 9 positions matching TRBD1. With 1 base clipped from V and 7 bases from J, the junction kept 1 base outside the gene matches. Germline CDR1 and CDR2: LGHDT and YNNKEL (reference sequence). CDR3 length: 13 residues. The CDR3 coding sequence is TGTGCCAGCAGCCAAGGACAGGGGGGTGGCTACACCTTC. Encoded protein: CASSQGQGGGYTF.

The J gene is TRBJ2-7, the V gene TRBV2, with D perhaps matching TRBD1 (6 bases). CDR1 is SNHLY and CDR2 is FYNNEI in the germline V gene. Trimming took 6 bases from V and 0 from J, leaving 18 bases between them. The CDR3 totals 16 residues. Written as DNA, the CDR3 is TGTGCCAGCAGCGTGGACAGTTTACGGAGCTCCTACGAGCAGTACTTC. Protein product: CASSVDSLRSSYEQYF.

This rearrangement joins TRBV5-1 to TRBJ2-5, with D tentatively TRBD2 (5 bases). CDR1 and CDR2 (germline): SGHRS, YFSETQ. V lost 3 bases and J 2 bases, leaving 14 bases between the germline ends. The CDR3 has 15 amino acids. For the CDR3, the DNA is TGCGCCAGCAGCTACTCATCCGGGGTTCAAGAGACCCAGTACTTC. Amino acid sequence: CASSYSSGVQETQYF.

The rearrangement uses TRBV7-2 and TRBJ1-2, with D maybe TRBD1 (5 bases). This CDR3 has 17 amino acids. Per germline, CDR1 SGHTA and CDR2 FQGNSA. V was pared by 6 bases and J by 4 bases, with 24 bases between. The CDR3 bases are TGTGCCAGCAGATTCCAGGGTTCGGCGAGGTCCCTCTATGGCTACACCTTC. This codes for CASRFQGSARSLYGYTF.

The V call is TRBV7-6, the J call TRBJ1-2; possible D gene TRBD1, 6 bases. CDR1 and CDR2 (germline): SGHVS, FNYEAQ. The V end lost 6 bases, the J end lost 4 bases, and 27 bases lay between the germline ends. The CDR3 has 18 amino acids. The CDR3 region is CASRKLGTQGGGVYGYTF. CDR3 DNA: TGTGCCAGCAGAAAGTTGGGGACACAAGGGGGAGGGGTCTATGGCTACACCTTC.

CDR3 coding DNA: TGTGCCAGTAGTATCTCGGGGTATCAGCCCCAGCATTTT. It is translated as CASSISGYQPQHF. J is TRBJ1-5 and V is TRBV19; no clear D gene. The CDR3 runs 13 residues. Per germline, CDR1 LNHDA and CDR2 SQIVND (reference sequence). V lost 3 bases and J 5 bases, leaving 8 bases between the germline ends.

The V and J genes are TRBV9 and TRBJ1-1; the D gene is possibly TRBD1 (5 bases). Trimming left V 0 bases short and J 2 bases short, with 11 bases between. This CDR3 is built from 15 residues. The germline V gene encodes CDR1 SGDLS and CDR2 YYNGEE. CDR3 sequence: CASSVGGGVNTEAFF. DNA for the CDR3: TGTGCCAGCAGCGTAGGTGGGGGGGTAAACACTGAAGCTTTCTTT. Complete variable domain (other parts from reference TRBV9 and TRBJ1-1): DSGVTQTPKHLITATGQRVTLRCSPRSGDLSVYWYQQSLDQGLQFLIQYYNGEERAKGNILERFSAQQFPDLHSELNLSSLELGDSALYFCASSVGGGVNTEAFFGQGTRLTVV.

This clone has only one observation. The chain is built from TRBV29-1 and TRBJ1-2; 9 bases match TRBD1. Germline trimming cut 3 bases from V and 5 bases from J; bases unmatched to any gene: 4. In germline, CDR1 is SQVTM, CDR2 ANQGSEA. The CDR3 spans 13 residues. The chain's CDR3 is CSVEVGTGYGYTF. CDR3 nucleotides: TGCAGCGTTGAGGTTGGGACAGGGTATGGCTACACCTTC.

The chain uses TRBV5-1 and TRBJ1-4; D gene unclear. Trimming took off 4 bases at V and 8 bases at J, with 9 bases between the two ends. The CDR3 loop spans 12 amino acids. Germline CDR1 reads SGHRS; CDR2 reads YFSETQ. The CDR3 coding sequence is TGCGCCAGCAGCCCTAGAGGCGAAAAACTGTTTTTT. This codes for CASSPRGEKLFF. Full variable domain (rest looked up from reference TRBV5-1 and TRBJ1-4): KAGVTQTPRYLIKTRGQQVTLSCSPISGHRSVSWYQQTPGQGLQFLFEYFSETQRNKGNFPGRFSGRQFSNSRSEMNVSTLELGDSALYLCASSPRGEKLFFGSGTQLSVL.

This chain links TRBV30 with TRBJ1-5; possible D gene TRBD1, 6 bases. Trimming left V 5 bases short and J 2 bases short, with 7 bases between. Per the germline V gene, CDR1 is GTSNPN and CDR2 is SVGIG (reference sequence). This CDR3 has 12 residues. DNA of the CDR3: TGTGCCTGGGCAGGGGGCAATCAGCCCCAGCATTTT. Translation gives CAWAGGNQPQHF.

The rearrangement joins TRBV19 to TRBJ1-6, with TRBD1 matching 8 bases. Trimming removed 6 bases from V and 7 bases from J; junction bases left unmatched: 5. In germline, CDR1 is LNHDA, CDR2 SQIVND (reference sequence). The CDR3 spans 14 residues. The CDR3 loop is CASRTGVENSPLHF. CDR3 in DNA: TGTGCCAGTAGGACAGGGGTTGAGAATTCACCCCTCCACTTT.

The rearrangement uses TRBV5-1 and TRBJ2-7, with D perhaps TRBD1 (5 bases). CDR1 is SGHRS and CDR2 is YFSETQ in the germline V gene. The CDR3 sequence is 15 residues long. With 2 bases removed from V and 4 bases from J, the gap between germline ends came to 16 bases. The CDR3 protein is CASSLNTGAIYEQYF. CDR3 DNA sequence: TGCGCCAGCAGCTTAAATACAGGAGCAATTTACGAGCAGTACTTC. Looking up the rest from reference TRBV5-1 and TRBJ2-7 gives the full variable domain: KAGVTQTPRYLIKTRGQQVTLSCSPISGHRSVSWYQQTPGQGLQFLFEYFSETQRNKGNFPGRFSGRQFSNSRSEMNVSTLELGDSALYLCASSLNTGAIYEQYFGPGTRLTVT.

V is TRBV6-5 and J is TRBJ1-1; tentative D call: TRBD1 (5 bases). CDR1 is MNHEY and CDR2 is SVGAGI in the germline V gene. The V end was cut by 10 bases, the J end by 1 base, with 13 bases between. The CDR3 sequence is 13 residues long. For the CDR3, the DNA is TGTGCCACCTGTCCTGGACAGAACACTGAAGCTTTCTTT. The encoded protein is CATCPGQNTEAFF.

This chain joins TRBV11-2 and TRBJ1-2, with D perhaps matching TRBD1 (6 bases). Germline V gene lookup returns CDR1 SGHAT and CDR2 FQNNGV. There are 15 residues in the CDR3. V lost 1 base, J lost 4 bases, and 13 bases lay in between. The CDR3 DNA follows: TGTGCCAGCAGCTTAGTCGGACAGACGACCTATGGCTACACCTTC. Translating gives CASSLVGQTTYGYTF.

CDR3: CASSPNTLDRTEFEQYF. In DNA, the CDR3 is TGCGCCAGCAGCCCAAATACCCTAGACCGGACAGAGTTCGAGCAGTACTTC. The rearrangement links TRBV5-1 to TRBJ2-7; possibly TRBD1 for D (6 bases). CDR1 and CDR2 (germline): SGHRS, YFSETQ. V was cut by 4 bases and J by 6 bases, with 26 bases left in between. The CDR3 has 17 amino acids.

The gene calls are TRBV4-2 and TRBJ2-1; 12 bases fit TRBD2. Per germline, CDR1 LGHNA and CDR2 YNFKEQ. Trimming removed 3 bases from V and 2 bases from J; junction bases left unmatched: 2. The length of the CDR3 is 16 residues. The CDR3 nucleotides are TGTGCCAGCAGCCATAGACTAGCGGGGGCCTACAATGAGCAGTTCTTC. As protein: CASSHRLAGAYNEQFF.

This CDR3 is CASSEGYYQPQHF. CDR3 bases: TGTGCCAGCAGTGAAGGTTATTATCAGCCCCAGCATTTT. The V call is TRBV2, the J call TRBJ1-5; D remains unclear. Germline V gene data show CDR1 as SNHLY and CDR2 as FYNNEI. The CDR3 has 13 amino acids. V lost 1 base, J lost 5 bases, and 6 bases lay in between.

In DNA form, the CDR3 reads TGTGCCTGGAGTGAAGAGGGACAGTTTAATCAGCCCCAGCATTTT. Translating it yields CAWSEEGQFNQPQHF. The chain couples TRBV30 to TRBJ1-5; 7 positions agree with TRBD1. This CDR3 spans 15 amino acids. With 1 base clipped from V and 4 bases from J, the junction kept 7 bases outside the gene matches. CDR1 and CDR2 from the germline V gene are GTSNPN and SVGIG (reference sequence).